The clone carrying this T cell receptor (beta chain) was observed a few times. Its antigen is unknown. The data are from a study of cytomegalovirus exposure and HLA in healthy donors. Notes on the study in general: It was in a later analysis that TCR association rates were seen to vary by HLA locus, highest for DRB1 and lowest for HLA-C. On later analysis, the bulk of CMV-associated TCR beta chains appeared to be HLA-restricted.

V shed 7 bases, J shed 9 bases, and the junction held 13 bases outside the gene matches. The V gene's germline CDR1 is SNHLY and CDR2 FYNNEI. CDR3 length equals 15 residues. The PCR used 60 Vbeta and 13 Jbeta primers. Profiled with immunoSEQ multiplex PCR; TCRdb holds only in-frame clones, not every one. The repertoire holds 120,000 to 150,000 clones, with 80% to 85% as singletons. The receptor's source is a male donor in good health and CMV-seropositive. The sequencing input was PBMCs. V is TRBV2 and J is TRBJ2-1, with 9 bases aligning to TRBD1. The CDR3 is CASTTGTGKRIEQFF. The DNA for the CDR3 is TGTGCCAGCACGACCGGGACAGGGAAACGAATTGAGCAGTTCTTC.